The source of this T cell receptor (beta chain) is a study of cytomegalovirus exposure and HLA in healthy donors. Study-level findings and limits: Roughly uniform sequencing depth across donors was assumed, possibly incorrectly. In a later analysis, around 18,000 TCR beta sequences were associated with HLA alleles at 0.05 false discovery rate.

Germline V gives CDR1 MNHNS, CDR2 SASEGT. The germline V and J ends were trimmed by 3 bases and 3 bases, with 8 bases remaining between them. The CDR3 loop spans 13 amino acids. The PCR employed 60 Vbeta primers together with 13 Jbeta primers. Assay: immunoSEQ multiplex PCR; the TCRdb copy retains only in-frame clones and omits some. Of 140,000 to 150,000 clones listed, 70% are singletons. Worth noting for this clone: Its matching antigen is unknown.

The V call is TRBV6-1, the J call TRBJ1-2; no definite D call. The sample was PBMCs. The source of this sequence is a woman aged 60 to 75 in good health and CMV-seropositive. CDR3 sequence (DNA): TGTGCCAGCAGTGACCCCCTTTACTATGGCTACACCTTC. Translation gives CASSDPLYYGYTF.